This T cell receptor beta chain was recorded in a study of low-dose radiotherapy and immunotherapy resistance in tumors. Priming of first-strand cDNA relied on TRAV- and TRBV-specific primers (covering alpha and beta chains). Amplification, which lasted 20 PCR cycles, used a constant-region primer and V-primer adapter to amplify TCRs. MiXCR was run by TCRdb on the reads, yielding one entry per CDR3 protein. The data hold 60,000 or so distinct CDR3 sequences, with approximately 26% observed a single time. As to time point: before trial treatment. This clonotype showed up many times. This sequence was found in a male donor with rectosigmoid adenocarcinoma. Sequenced here: PBMCs, sampled before treatment.

The CDR3 coding sequence is TGCAGTGCGGTTAAGGGGGCTAAGGATACGCAGTATTTT. Translation: CSAVKGAKDTQYF. The chain uses TRBV20-1 and TRBJ2-3; 7 positions match TRBD1. The germline V gene encodes CDR1 DFQATT and CDR2 SNEGSKA (reference sequence). Trimming at V came to 6 bases and at J to 6 bases, leaving 9 bases not matched to a gene. The CDR3 loop spans 13 amino acids.